This T cell receptor beta chain was documented in a study of T cells in Graves' hyperthyroidism and ophthalmopathy. Amplified TCR beta CDR3 regions came from RNA transcripts. The HTBI primer set was used in a first-round RT-PCR of the TCR CDR3. TCRdb re-derived calls from the multiplex PCR reads in MiXCR, one entry per CDR3 protein. Of around 620,000 distinct CDR3 sequences detected, around 46% appear once; the ten largest clones hold under 20%. The V segment lost 8 bases and the J segment 8 bases; nucleotides outside the gene matches: 7. Per germline, CDR1 SQVTM and CDR2 ANQGSEA. This CDR3 has 12 amino acids.

This chain links TRBV29-1 with TRBJ1-4, with 8 positions matching TRBD1. This receptor was identified in an adult woman with Graves' disease, either hyperthyroidism or ophthalmopathy (not recorded which). Sequencing was done on a sample of peripheral blood or thyroid tissue (not recorded which). The CDR3: CSFGQGGEKLFF. CDR3 nucleotide sequence: TGCAGCTTCGGACAGGGAGGGGAAAAACTGTTTTTT. The full variable domain, rest sourced from reference TRBV29-1 and TRBJ1-4, is SAVISQKPSRDICQRGTSLTIQCQVDSQVTMMFWYRQQPGQSLTLIATANQGSEATYESGFVIDKFPISRPNLTFSTLTVSNMSPEDSSIYLCSFGQGGEKLFFGSGTQLSVL.